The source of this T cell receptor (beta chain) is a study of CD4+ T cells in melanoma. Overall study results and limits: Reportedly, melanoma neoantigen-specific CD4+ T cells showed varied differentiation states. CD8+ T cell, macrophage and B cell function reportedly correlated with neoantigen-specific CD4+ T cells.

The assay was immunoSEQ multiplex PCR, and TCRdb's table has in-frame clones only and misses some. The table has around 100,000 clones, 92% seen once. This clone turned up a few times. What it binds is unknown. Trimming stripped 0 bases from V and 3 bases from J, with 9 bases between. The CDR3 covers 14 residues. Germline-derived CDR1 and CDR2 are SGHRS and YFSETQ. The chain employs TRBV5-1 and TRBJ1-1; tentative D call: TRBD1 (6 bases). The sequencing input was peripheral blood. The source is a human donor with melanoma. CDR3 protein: CASSLADRYTEAFF. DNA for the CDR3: TGCGCCAGCAGCTTGGCGGACAGATACACTGAAGCTTTCTTT.